The 7 T cell receptor beta chains presented below share a single source sample, sequenced in a study of blood T cell repertoires in COVID-19 (dated by TCRdb to 2020 to 2021). To prepare the library, the immunoSEQ multiplex PCR assay was applied. In its TCRdb copy, this immuneACCESS table keeps in-frame sequences only and misses some clones. Where compared with another copy, unresolved V genes explain less than half of these, and the others have no known cause. The sample table records under 500,000 clones; 87% of these occur just once. About 2% of the sample is taken by the ten largest. Source material: PBMCs or T cells enriched from blood (not recorded which). These receptor sequences come from a woman aged 18-30 years with acute COVID-19.

V usage is TRBV4-2 and J usage is TRBJ1-2; TRBD1 agrees at 8 bases. The CDR3 is 16 amino acids. Germline V CDR1 and CDR2: LGHNA, YNFKEQ. V dropped 0 bases and J dropped 8; count of bases not matched to a gene: 11. Written as DNA, the CDR3 is TGTGCCAGCAGCCAAGATCCCGCAGGGGGCGTACGAGGCTACACCTTC. Protein product: CASSQDPAGGVRGYTF.

The chain carries TRBV21-1 and TRBJ2-7; no check of the table's D call, TRBD2, against the DNA was made. TRBV21-1 is flagged as a pseudogene. The CDR3 runs 19 residues. The CDR3 reads CASSTRRGVFTSGDYEQYF. CDR3 nucleotides: TGTGCCAGCAGCACCCGCCGGGGCGTCTTTACTAGCGGGGATTACGAGCAGTACTTC.

The CDR3 spells CASSPGTSASEQFF. CDR3 nucleotide sequence: TGTGCCAGCAGTCCGGGGACTAGCGCAAGTGAGCAGTTCTTC. This chain links TRBV27 with TRBJ2-1, with 10 bases fitting TRBD2. V lost 5 bases to trimming and J lost 9 bases; unmatched junction nucleotides: 7. Germline assignment: CDR1 MNHEY and CDR2 SMNVEV (reference sequence). CDR3 size: 14 residues.

V gene TRBV24-1 combines with J gene TRBJ1-6; possible D gene TRBD1, 5 bases. V lost 8 bases and J 7 bases, leaving 17 bases between the germline ends. The germline V gene has CDR1 KGHDR and CDR2 SFDVKD. The CDR3 loop spans 15 amino acids. The CDR3 nucleotides read TGTGCCACCACCCAAGGGGCGCAGGAAAATTCACCCCTCCACTTT. Its translation: CATTQGAQENSPLHF.

The chain joins TRBV11-2 to TRBJ1-6; 7 nucleotides agree with TRBD1. Losses at the gene ends were 2 bases for V and 7 bases for J; bases not matched to a gene: 2. Germline lookup yields CDR1 SGHAT and CDR2 FQNNGV. The CDR3 covers 14 residues. As DNA, the CDR3 is TGTGCCAGCAGCTTAAGGGGGCGGAATTCACCCCTCCACTTT. Its protein is CASSLRGRNSPLHF.

The V gene is TRBV7-2, the J gene TRBJ2-1, with a tentative D call TRBD2 (5 bases). The CDR3 runs to 17 residues. The germline V gene encodes CDR1 SGHTA and CDR2 FQGNSA. Deletions cut 4 bases from V and 12 bases from J, with 28 bases between. The CDR3 reads CASSSNPAKIGKNGQFF. DNA for the CDR3: TGTGCCAGCAGCTCAAACCCTGCGAAAATCGGGAAGAACGGGCAGTTCTTC.

This clone came up once. The gene calls are TRBV5-1 and TRBJ2-3; 8 positions agree with TRBD1. Trimming at V came to 4 bases and at J to 2 bases, leaving 6 bases not matched to a gene. This CDR3 contains 15 residues. Looked up from germline, CDR1 is SGHRS and CDR2 is YFSETQ. CDR3 region: CASSTGTGLTDTQYF. CDR3 DNA: TGCGCCAGCAGCACTGGGACAGGACTCACAGATACGCAGTATTTT.